This T cell receptor (beta chain) originates from a study of T-cell memory formation after mild COVID-19. Using its own MiXCR run on the 5' RACE reads, TCRdb lists one record per CDR3 protein. The sample yields roughly 380,000 distinct CDR3 sequences, 25% to 30% seen once. This clonotype was seen many times. The CDR3 totals 17 residues. The junction had 9 bases not matched to a gene; V was cut back by 0 bases and J by 3 bases. Germline V gene lookup returns CDR1 GTSNPN and CDR2 SVGIG (reference sequence). The receptor was derived from an adult woman who had mild COVID-19 (a few samples of this study predate the infection). Cell type and time point are not known. The specimen was PBMCs or a T cell subset sorted from them (not recorded which). V usage is TRBV30 and J usage is TRBJ2-7; 12 bases agree with TRBD2. The DNA of the CDR3 is TGTGCCTGGAGTGTAATAGGAGGACTAGCGGGACACTACGAGCAGTACTTC. This encodes CAWSVIGGLAGHYEQYF.